This is a list of T cell receptor beta chains from one sample in a study of blood T cell repertoires in COVID-19. Repertoires were generated with immunoSEQ multiplex PCR, while TCRdb's copy carries only in-frame clones and drops some. The sample yields 150,000 or so clones, about 90% seen once. Sequenced material: PBMCs or T cells enriched from blood (not recorded which). These receptors all come from a human donor with acute COVID-19. The donor label of this sample is uncertain. Both conserved end residues are part of each CDR3. D genes are given only for firm matches. Size values are once, few and many counts, or a class for expanded clones, and some rows have none.

TRBD1	TRBV7-9	-	TRBJ1-2	TGTGCCAGCAGCTTAGGGACAGGGGCAGGCTACACCTTC	CASSLGTGAGYTF
TRBD1	TRBV29-1	-	TRBJ2-3	TGCAGCGGGGACAGGGGGCATGGAGATACGCAGTATTTT	CSGDRGHGDTQYF
TRBD1	TRBV6-6	-	TRBJ1-2	TGTGCCAGCAGTTCGCTCTGGACAGGGGGCGCGGATGGCTACACCTTC	CASSSLWTGGADGYTF
TRBD1	TRBV5-6	-	TRBJ2-4	TGTGCCAGCAGCTCAAACAGGGGAGACAAAAACATTCAGTACTTC	CASSSNRGDKNIQYF
TRBD2	TRBV5-4	-	TRBJ2-1	TGTGCCAGCAGCTTGGAACTAGCGGGGGGTCTTCGTAATGAGCAGTTCTTC	CASSLELAGGLRNEQFF
-	TRBV5-8	-	TRBJ2-2	TGTGCCAGCAGCTTCGAGACACTCTCTACTAGGGACACCGGGGAGCTGTTTTTT	CASSFETLSTRDTGELFF
-	TRBV5-1	-	TRBJ2-2	TGCGCCAGCAGCTTGAGGGCGGGGAAGTCCGGGGAGCTGTTTTTT	CASSLRAGKSGELFF
TRBD1	TRBV5-4	-	TRBJ1-3	TGTGCCAGCAGCCCATCGACAGGGGTTCATGGAAACACCATATATTTT	CASSPSTGVHGNTIYF
TRBD2	TRBV5-6	-	TRBJ2-3	TGTGCCAGCAGCCCGAGCGGGGGACACACAGATACGCAGTATTTT	CASSPSGGHTDTQYF
-	TRBV11-2	-	TRBJ2-5	TGTGCCAGCAGCTTAGAGGGTTCCGGGGAGACCCAGTACTTC	CASSLEGSGETQYF
TRBD1	TRBV3-1/TRBV3-2	-	TRBJ2-2	TGTGCCAGCAGCCATTGGACAGGGATGGTCACCGGGGAGCTGTTTTTT	CASSHWTGMVTGELFF
-	TRBV4-1	-	TRBJ1-2	TGCGCCAGCAGCCAAGAGGTTGCAGAAACTAACTATGGCTACACCTTC	CASSQEVAETNYGYTF
TRBD2	TRBV5-6	-	TRBJ2-1	TGTGCCAGCAGCAGACTAGCGGGGGGTGCCAATGAGCAGTTCTTC	CASSRLAGGANEQFF
TRBD1	TRBV29-1	-	TRBJ2-7	TGCAGCGTTGAAGGGGGGACAGGATTACCGTACGAGCAGTACTTC	CSVEGGTGLPYEQYF
-	TRBV10-2	-	TRBJ2-5	TGCGCCAGCAGTAAGGAGCCTCGGGAGACCCAGTACTTC	CASSKEPRETQYF
-	TRBV18	-	TRBJ1-1	TGTGCCAGCTCAAGAGGGTCGGACACTGAAGCTTTCTTT	CASSRGSDTEAFF
-	TRBV5-4	-	TRBJ2-7	TGTGCCAGCAGCGGGGGGGGCCGAGGGTTCCCCTCCTACGAGCAGTACTTC	CASSGGGRGFPSYEQYF
-	TRBV27	-	TRBJ1-4	TGTGCCAGCACCACAGATGCAACTAATGAAAAACTGTTTTTT	CASTTDATNEKLFF
TRBD2	TRBV7-2	once	TRBJ2-3	TGTGCCAGCAGCTTAGAGCTAGCGGGGGGCCCCACAGATACGCAGTATTTT	CASSLELAGGPTDTQYF
-	TRBV2	-	TRBJ2-4	TGTGCCAGCAGTGAACAGGCTCAACTCGCCAAAAACATTCAGTACTTC	CASSEQAQLAKNIQYF
TRBD2	TRBV29-1	-	TRBJ2-3	TGCAGCGTTCCCCTACTACTAGCGGGGATCACAGATACGCAGTATTTT	CSVPLLLAGITDTQYF
-	TRBV6-5	-	TRBJ1-1	TGTGCCAGCAGTTACTCATCAATCCCAGGGGAGGGGGGAGCTTTCTTT	CASSYSSIPGEGGAFF
TRBD1	TRBV6-5	-	TRBJ1-2	TGTGCCAGCAGCCAGGGGGCAGGCTATGGCTACACCTTC	CASSQGAGYGYTF
-	TRBV4-2	-	TRBJ2-1	TGTGCCAGCACCAAGGGGCCACAGGGAAATGAGCAGTTCTTC	CASTKGPQGNEQFF
TRBD2	TRBV27	-	TRBJ2-7	TGTGCCAGCAGTTTTACCGGGGGGACCTCCTACGAGCAGTACTTC	CASSFTGGTSYEQYF
TRBD1	TRBV5-5	-	TRBJ1-1	TGTGCCAGCAGCTTGGGGCGGGACAGGGAATCTAACACTGAAGCTTTCTTT	CASSLGRDRESNTEAFF
TRBD2	TRBV3-1/TRBV3-2	-	TRBJ2-7	TGTGCCAGCAGCCAGGGGCCAGCGGGGACCTACGAGCAGTACTTC	CASSQGPAGTYEQYF
-	TRBV7-2	-	TRBJ1-4	TGTGCCAGCAGCATACAGTTTTATGAAAAACTGTTTTTT	CASSIQFYEKLFF
TRBD1	TRBV25-1	-	TRBJ1-2	TGTGCCAGCAGTGCCACAGGGGGCGCGGGTGGCTACACCTTC	CASSATGGAGGYTF
TRBD1	TRBV24-1	-	TRBJ1-2	TGTGCCACCAGTGCAGGGGGCCCAATTTCTAACTATGGCTACACCTTC	CATSAGGPISNYGYTF
-	TRBV12-5	-	TRBJ2-1	TGTGCTAGTGTCCTGCAGGGCAGCAATGAGCAGTTCTTC	CASVLQGSNEQFF
TRBD1	TRBV6-2/TRBV6-3	-	TRBJ1-1	TGTGCCAGCAGTCCAGGGGGGACAGCGAACACTGAAGCTTTCTTT	CASSPGGTANTEAFF
TRBD1	TRBV19	-	TRBJ2-7	TGTGCCAGCAAGGGGGGGACAGGGAGCGTCTACGAGCAGTACTTC	CASKGGTGSVYEQYF
TRBD1	TRBV14	-	TRBJ1-6	TGTGCCAGCAGCCAAGATTTGGCTGGCAGGGGGACCCTCCACTTT	CASSQDLAGRGTLHF
-	TRBV5-1	-	TRBJ2-3	TGCGCCAGCAGCTTAGGAGGGGTCACAGATACGCAGTATTTT	CASSLGGVTDTQYF
-	TRBV10-3	-	TRBJ1-1	TGTGCCATCAGTGAGGGACTGGTTGGGGGGATCTCTGAAGCTTTCTTT	CAISEGLVGGISEAFF
-	TRBV5-4	-	TRBJ2-7	TGTGCCAGCAGCTTAGGGGGGGGTCCCTACGAGCAGTACTTC	CASSLGGGPYEQYF
TRBD1	TRBV6-5	-	TRBJ2-2	TGTGCCAGCGTACGGACAGGGGCGAACACCGGGGAGCTGTTTTTT	CASVRTGANTGELFF
TRBD1	TRBV7-9	-	TRBJ1-2	TGTGCCAGCAGACATACAGGGGGCAGGGGCTACACCTTC	CASRHTGGRGYTF
TRBD1	TRBV19	-	TRBJ1-1	TGTGCCAGTAGTCCCCTTCTAGCGGGACAGGCAAAACATCCGAACACTGAAGCTTTCTTT	CASSPLLAGQAKHPNTEAFF
-	TRBV2	-	TRBJ1-1	TGTGCCAGCAGTGAGGGGGGACCGCCATATGAAGCTTTCTTT	CASSEGGPPYEAFF
-	TRBV9	-	TRBJ1-1	TGTGCCAGCAGCGTAGGAGCAGGGCGAGACACTGAAGCTTTCTTT	CASSVGAGRDTEAFF
-	TRBV5-6	-	TRBJ1-4	TGTGCCAGCAGTTGGGGGAGGACTAATGAAAAACTGTTTTTT	CASSWGRTNEKLFF
-	TRBV12-3/TRBV12-4	-	TRBJ1-5	TGTGCCAGCAGTTTTTACAGGTTGGCCCAGCATTTT	CASSFYRLAQHF
-	TRBV2	once	TRBJ2-7	TGTGCCAGCAGGCAACGTCCCACCGGGGAGCAGTACTTC	CASRQRPTGEQYF
-	TRBV11-2	-	TRBJ1-2	TGTGCCAGCAGCCTTTGGGAGAACTATGGCTACACCTTC	CASSLWENYGYTF
-	TRBV6-5	-	TRBJ1-1	TGTGCCAGCAGCTACCGGGGGGCAGGTGAAGCTTTCTTT	CASSYRGAGEAFF
TRBD1	TRBV5-4	-	TRBJ1-2	TGTGCCAGCAGTGGGTCCGGGACAGGAGCCGAATATGGCTACACCTTC	CASSGSGTGAEYGYTF
-	TRBV5-5	-	TRBJ2-3	TGTGCCAGCAGCGACAGTGGGGCCAGCACAGATACGCAGTATTTT	CASSDSGASTDTQYF
-	TRBV6-2/TRBV6-3	-	TRBJ2-5	TGTGCCAGCAGTCCCCAGGGGGAGACCCAGTACTTC	CASSPQGETQYF
-	TRBV12-5	-	TRBJ2-7	TGTGCTAGTGGTTTCGGGACTTCCTACGAGCAGTACTTC	CASGFGTSYEQYF
TRBD1	TRBV4-3	-	TRBJ2-7	TGCGCCAGCAGCCAAGATAGCAGGACAGGGGACGAGCAGTACTTC	CASSQDSRTGDEQYF
-	TRBV27	-	TRBJ2-7	TGTGCCAGCAGTTTCTCTCGGTTGTTCACCTACGAGCAGTACTTC	CASSFSRLFTYEQYF
TRBD1	TRBV7-9	-	TRBJ1-1	TGTGCCAGCAGCTCACAGGGGGCATATACTGAAGCTTTCTTT	CASSSQGAYTEAFF
TRBD1	TRBV9	-	TRBJ1-6	TGTGCCAGCAGCCCGGGGACAGGGGGAAATTCACCCCTCCACTTT	CASSPGTGGNSPLHF
-	TRBV10-3	-	TRBJ1-1	TGTGCCATCAGGGGCCCGGGGGGCACTGAAGCTTTCTTT	CAIRGPGGTEAFF
-	TRBV6-2/TRBV6-3	-	TRBJ2-1	TGTGCCAGCAGTTATGGGACAGCGGGCAATGAGCAGTTCTTC	CASSYGTAGNEQFF
TRBD2	TRBV7-2	-	TRBJ2-5	TGTGCCAGCAGCCCCTTGGTCAGTAGCGGGGGGGCCGTGACCCAGTACTTC	CASSPLVSSGGAVTQYF
TRBD2	TRBV5-4	-	TRBJ2-1	TGTGCCAGCAGCCCGGGACTAACAGGCAATGAGCAGTTCTTC	CASSPGLTGNEQFF
-	TRBV7-7	-	TRBJ1-4	TGTGCCAGCAGCTTCGCCGGCGGTGAAAAACTGTTTTTT	CASSFAGGEKLFF